This entry lists 19 T cell receptor beta chains sequenced from one sample in a study of monozygotic twins with inflammatory bowel disease. Each CDR3 protein gets one entry in TCRdb, which reprocessed the 5' RACE reads and gives no DNA. This table holds 300,000 to 400,000 distinct CDR3 sequences. Sequencing input: blood. These receptors were taken from a human donor with ulcerative colitis or Crohn's disease, or a healthy co-twin of an affected twin (not recorded which).

The V call is TRBV5-1, the J call TRBJ2-7; as DNA is missing, the TRBD1 call by TCRdb cannot be tested. Germline CDR1 and CDR2: SGHRS and YFSETQ. The CDR3 is made up of 18 amino acids. Here the CDR3 reads CASSLGQRPLPSSYEQYF.

J is TRBJ2-1 and V is TRBV7-9; no DNA is available, so the TRBD2 call from TCRdb remains unchecked. CDR1 and CDR2 (germline): SEHNR, FQNEAQ (reference sequence). This CDR3 spans 13 amino acids. CDR3 residues: CASSWVETGGGFF.

V usage is TRBV4-1 and J usage is TRBJ2-1. Germline lookup yields CDR1 MGHRA and CDR2 YSYEKL. This CDR3 has 14 amino acids. The CDR3 here is CASARGSSYNEQFF.

The V call is TRBV7-9, the J call TRBJ2-7; TCRdb's D gene call, TRBD1, goes unchecked for lack of DNA. Germline V gives CDR1 SEHNR, CDR2 FQNEAQ (reference sequence). The CDR3 length is 15 residues. The CDR3 spells CASSFVGEKGYEQYF.

The chain joins TRBV7-9 to TRBJ1-1; the TCRdb D gene call, TRBD1, has no DNA to confirm it. This CDR3 spans 16 amino acids. CDR1 and CDR2 (germline): SEHNR, FQNEAQ (reference sequence). The CDR3 loop is CASSSTKGQGSTEAFF.

The chain carries TRBV7-2 and TRBJ2-3. The CDR3 is made up of 14 amino acids. Germline CDR1 SGHTA, CDR2 FQGNSA. The CDR3 spells CASPRGPSTDTQYF.

This rearrangement joins TRBV7-2 to TRBJ2-3. The CDR3 has 16 amino acids. In germline, CDR1 is SGHTA, CDR2 FQGNSA. CDR3 amino acids: CASSFTEVYVADTQYF. Full variable domain (rest looked up from reference TRBV7-2 and TRBJ2-3): GAGVSQSPSNKVTEKGKDVELRCDPISGHTALYWYRQSLGQGLEFLIYFQGNSAPDKSGLPSDRFSAERTGGSVSTLTIQRTQQEDSAVYLCASSFTEVYVADTQYFGPGTRLTVL.

CDR3 sequence reads: CASSLSGTTDTQYF. V gene TRBV5-5 combines with J gene TRBJ2-3. Germline assignment: CDR1 SGHKS and CDR2 YYEKEE (reference sequence). The CDR3 is 14 residues long.

This sequence joins TRBV20-1 and TRBJ1-6. The CDR3 loop spans 15 amino acids. Germline loops: CDR1 DFQATT, CDR2 SNEGSKA (reference sequence). CDR3 sequence: CSATLGLSYNSPLHF.

The chain couples TRBV6-1 to TRBJ2-7; the TCRdb call, TRBD1, lacks DNA for checking. The CDR3 totals 14 residues. The germline CDR1 and CDR2 sequences are MNHNS and SASEGT. CDR3 region: CASSGTGASYEQYF.

The chain has TRBV5-1 and TRBJ2-3; TCRdb returns TRBD1, unconfirmable since there is no DNA. This CDR3 contains 17 residues. Germline-derived CDR1 and CDR2 are SGHRS and YFSETQ. CDR3 amino acids: CASSLARGARGSDTQYF.

CDR3 in amino acids: CSARDRTGSEEQYF. The rearrangement joins TRBV20-1 to TRBJ2-7; TCRdb selects TRBD1, and the lack of DNA leaves this call unchecked. The germline V gene encodes CDR1 DFQATT and CDR2 SNEGSKA (reference sequence). The CDR3 runs 14 residues.

The chain has TRBV24-1 and TRBJ2-1; as DNA is missing, the TRBD1 call by TCRdb cannot be tested. Germline-derived CDR1 and CDR2 are KGHDR and SFDVKD. The CDR3 runs 15 residues. The CDR3 sequence: CATSPGTGAYNEQFF.

The V call is TRBV11-1, the J call TRBJ2-2; absent DNA, TCRdb's TRBD1 call cannot be checked. In germline, CDR1 is SGHAT, CDR2 FQDESV (reference sequence). The CDR3 has 19 amino acids. The CDR3 sequence: CASSLQLYRDSKDTGELFF.

The chain joins TRBV27 to TRBJ2-7; TCRdb gives TRBD1 as the D gene, but with no DNA this cannot be confirmed. Per the germline V gene, CDR1 is MNHEY and CDR2 is SMNVEV (reference sequence). This CDR3 comprises 15 residues. CDR3 sequence: CASSTYSGSPYEQYF.

The V and J genes are TRBV5-4 and TRBJ1-2; the D call of TRBD1 rests on TCRdb alone, since no DNA is present to check it. CDR1 and CDR2 (germline): SGHNT, YYREEE (reference sequence). CDR3 length: 16 amino acids. CDR3 residues: CASSPTTPGTNYGYTF.

The chain combines TRBV20-1 with TRBJ1-1; TCRdb outputs TRBD1, but without DNA this stays unchecked. Germline lookup yields CDR1 DFQATT and CDR2 SNEGSKA (reference sequence). CDR3 size: 14 residues. CDR3 sequence: CSAREGTGLTEAFF.

V gene TRBV7-9 combines with J gene TRBJ2-1; the D call from TCRdb, TRBD2, cannot be confirmed without DNA. Germline values: CDR1 SEHNR, CDR2 FQNEAQ (reference sequence). CDR3 length equals 15 residues. The CDR3 loop is CASSSGLAGVGEQFF.

CDR3: CASSSSRDIANEQFF. The V and J genes are TRBV7-3 and TRBJ2-1; TCRdb calls TRBD2, which cannot be checked without DNA. The CDR3 runs to 15 residues. Germline values: CDR1 SGHTA, CDR2 FQGTGA.